The clone carrying this T cell receptor beta chain appeared a few times. Libraries were prepared by immunoSEQ multiplex PCR; TCRdb keeps only in-frame clonotypes and omits some of them. The sample has about 81,000 clones; approximately 95% are singletons. These data are taken from a study of technical replicates of blood from several donors. The CDR3 has 13 residues. The junction had 4 bases not matched to a gene; V was cut back by 7 bases and J by 6 bases. From germline, CDR1 is MNHNS and CDR2 SASEGT. The chain recombines TRBV6-1 with TRBJ2-7; 12 bases match TRBD1. The TCR was taken from a human donor in good health. The sequencing input was T cells isolated from PBMCs. The CDR3 region is CASMGQGAAEQYF. The CDR3 DNA sequence: TGTGCCAGCATGGGACAGGGGGCCGCCGAGCAGTACTTC.